The subject of this entry is one TCR beta chain. What it recognizes is unknown. Germline V gives CDR1 MNHEY, CDR2 SVGAGI. The CDR3 length is 15 residues. After removal of 6 bases from V and 1 base from J, the junction contained 5 bases not matched to a gene. The amount of total RNA extracted per sample was at least 6 micrograms. This entry comes from a study of blood T cells in healthy people across ages. Regarding the study as a whole: From one million sequenced T cells, diversity estimates were lower bounds. Among T cells, TCR beta diversity per million cells dropped roughly linearly as age rose.

Then a second PCR, running roughly 6 to 12 cycles, was carried out with a sample-barcoded 5' primer and a J-beta primer mix. Each CDR3 protein is one row after TCRdb ran MiXCR on the 5' RACE reads. The sample has roughly 1.5 million distinct CDR3 sequences, about 42% seen once; the top ten hold 4%. This chain joins TRBV6-5 and TRBJ2-3; 9 bases match TRBD1. The clonotype originates from a woman under 30 in good health. Sequenced: blood. The DNA of the CDR3 is TGTGCCAGCAGGACCGGGACAGGGCGCACAGATACGCAGTATTTT. It codes for CASRTGTGRTDTQYF.